Presented here are 26 T cell receptor beta chains from one specimen sequenced in a study of memory CD4+ T cells and cytomegalovirus serostatus. Single viable CD3+CD4+CD8-CD45RO+ cells were sorted as the memory CD4+ T cells. The assay was immunoSEQ multiplex PCR, and TCRdb's table has in-frame clones only and misses some. The table shows about 56,000 clones, with about 81% occurring only once. The material sequenced was memory CD4+ T cells from blood. These receptors were taken from an adult in good health and CMV-seronegative.

The rearrangement links TRBV6-6 to TRBJ2-3; D is possibly TRBD2 (6 bases). CDR1 MNHNY and CDR2 SVGAGI come from the germline V gene (reference sequence). Trimming cost V 8 bases and J 2 bases, with 14 bases left between them. The CDR3 is 14 amino acids. CDR3: CASRDFGHTDTQYF. The CDR3 DNA reads TGTGCCAGCCGGGACTTTGGACACACAGATACGCAGTATTTT.

This sequence joins TRBV28 and TRBJ2-3; D not resolved. The germline V gene encodes CDR1 MDHEN and CDR2 SYDVKM. The CDR3 loop spans 16 amino acids. V lost 3 bases, J lost 6 bases, and 19 bases lay in between. CDR3 region: CASSLTAARVRDTQYF. The DNA of the CDR3 is TGTGCCAGCAGTTTGACGGCGGCACGGGTAAGGGATACGCAGTATTTT.

The V call is TRBV7-2, the J call TRBJ1-4, with 8 bases identical to TRBD1. The junction had 12 bases not matched to a gene; V was cut back by 2 bases and J by 7 bases. The germline gives CDR1 SGHTA, CDR2 FQGNSA. This CDR3 comprises 17 residues. The CDR3 reads CASSLSLRGQASEKLFF. CDR3 coding DNA: TGTGCCAGCAGCTTATCACTTAGGGGACAGGCGAGTGAAAAACTGTTTTTT.

This chain joins TRBV7-9 and TRBJ1-3, with D perhaps TRBD1 (5 bases). V lost 5 bases and J lost 8, with 19 bases in between. The CDR3 has 15 residues. Germline CDR1 SEHNR, CDR2 FQNEAQ (reference sequence). The CDR3 region has the DNA TGTGCCAGCAGCCGGGGGGATGGAAGGGGAGACACCATATATTTT. It yields the protein CASSRGDGRGDTIYF. The full variable domain, its missing parts supplied by reference TRBV7-9 and TRBJ1-3, is DTGVSQNPRHKITKRGQNVTFRCDPISEHNRLYWYRQTLGQGPEFLTYFQNEAQLEKSRLLSDRFSAERPKGSFSTLEIQRTEQGDSAMYLCASSRGDGRGDTIYFGEGSWLTVV.

This chain connects TRBV5-5 to TRBJ1-5; no firm D call. Germline CDR1 and CDR2: SGHKS and YYEKEE (reference sequence). CDR3 length: 16 amino acids. V was clipped by 5 bases and J by 1 base, with 16 bases between them. The CDR3 sequence is CASRRVAGESNQPQHF. For the CDR3, the DNA is TGTGCCAGCAGAAGGGTGGCAGGCGAAAGCAATCAGCCCCAGCATTTT.

J is TRBJ1-6 and V is TRBV2; D is unclear. The V end was cut by 6 bases, the J end by 7 bases, with 13 bases between. There are 14 residues in the CDR3. Germline V gives CDR1 SNHLY, CDR2 FYNNEI. CDR3 region: CASSPGFGNSPLHF. The CDR3 DNA reads TGTGCCAGCAGCCCGGGATTTGGGAATTCACCCCTCCACTTT.

This clone was observed a handful of times. The chain carries TRBV5-1 and TRBJ2-7; 7 nucleotides agree with TRBD1. CDR3 length equals 14 residues. Germline assignment: CDR1 SGHRS and CDR2 YFSETQ. The J segment lost 7 bases and the V segment lost 4 bases, leaving 11 bases of the junction unmatched. The CDR3 spells CASSRPTGDGEQYF. CDR3 in DNA: TGCGCCAGCAGCCGACCTACAGGGGACGGGGAGCAGTACTTC.

The rearrangement joins TRBV11-3 to TRBJ2-1, with 9 bases identical to TRBD2. The V segment lost 1 base and the J segment 6 bases; nucleotides outside the gene matches: 4. The CDR3 extends over 15 amino acids. The germline V gene encodes CDR1 SGHNT and CDR2 YENEEA. CDR3 residues: CASSLVAGDSNEQFF. For the CDR3, the DNA is TGTGCCAGCAGCTTAGTAGCGGGGGATAGCAATGAGCAGTTCTTC.

J is TRBJ2-7 and V is TRBV10-3, with D unresolved. Germline assignment: CDR1 ENHRY and CDR2 SYGVKD. CDR3 length: 16 residues. The V and J ends lost 0 bases and 0 bases respectively, with 12 bases between them. The CDR3 reads CAISESVGFSSYEQYF. For the CDR3, the DNA is TGTGCCATCAGTGAGTCGGTGGGTTTTTCCTCCTACGAGCAGTACTTC.

The sample holds one count of this clone. The gene calls are TRBV11-3 and TRBJ2-5; 10 bases align to TRBD2. After removal of 4 bases from V and 5 bases from J, the junction contained 10 bases not matched to a gene. Germline V CDR1 and CDR2: SGHNT, YENEEA. CDR3 length: 16 residues. The CDR3 protein is CASSSGVAGGTETQYF. Written as DNA, the CDR3 is TGTGCCAGCAGCTCAGGGGTAGCGGGGGGTACGGAGACCCAGTACTTC.

The chain recombines TRBV5-6 with TRBJ2-7, with D perhaps TRBD2 (7 bases). This CDR3 has 13 amino acids. The V end lost 1 base, the J end lost 6 bases, and 11 bases lay between the germline ends. CDR1 is SGHDT, CDR2 YYEEEE, per germline. The CDR3 nucleotides read TGTGCCAGCAGCTTGAGGGGGGGCTTCGAGCAGTACTTC. Translating gives CASSLRGGFEQYF.

The chain couples TRBV25-1 to TRBJ1-1; a weak D match, TRBD1 (5 bases). This CDR3 has 14 residues. CDR1 and CDR2 from the germline V gene are MGHDK and SYGVNS. The V gene lost 6 bases and the J gene lost 0 bases, with 11 bases spanning the gap. The DNA of the CDR3 is TGTGCCAGCAGGGAGACAGCCATGAACACTGAAGCTTTCTTT. As protein: CASRETAMNTEAFF. Variable domain in full (rest from reference TRBV25-1 and TRBJ1-1): EADIYQTPRYLVIGTGKKITLECSQTMGHDKMYWYQQDPGMELHLIHYSYGVNSTEKGDLSSESTVSRIRTEHFPLTLESARPSHTSQYLCASRETAMNTEAFFGQGTRLTVV.

The chain carries TRBV4-2 and TRBJ1-2; 8 positions agree with TRBD1. CDR3 length: 17 residues. Germline values: CDR1 LGHNA, CDR2 YNFKEQ. V dropped 0 bases and J dropped 4; count of bases not matched to a gene: 10. The DNA of the CDR3 is TGTGCCAGCAGCCAAGATAAAGACAGGGGCCTATCCTATGGCTACACCTTC. It specifies CASSQDKDRGLSYGYTF.

This clone has just one count. The CDR3 end shows no conserved phenylalanine or tryptophan, and so a read error is likely. The DNA is omitted, as the CDR3 cannot be located on it reliably, and the CDR3 follows TCRdb's listing. This chain uses TRBV5-8 with TRBJ2-7; TRBD1, the table's D call, lacks a check against the DNA. Per the germline V gene, CDR1 is SGHTS and CDR2 is YDEGEE. The CDR3 is 11 amino acids long, termini counted. The CDR3 loop reads CASRYQVLPLT.

This clone was seen just once. V is TRBV20-1 and J is TRBJ2-7; the D is unclear. CDR3 length equals 11 residues. Germline CDR1 DFQATT, CDR2 SNEGSKA (reference sequence). V gave up 6 bases and J gave up 4 bases, with 10 bases separating them. CDR3 amino acids: CSAESHYEQYF. In DNA form, the CDR3 reads TGCAGTGCGGAGTCACATTACGAGCAGTACTTC.

This clone was picked up one time. The chain is built from TRBV21-1 and TRBJ2-3; the table's D call, TRBD1, has no DNA check behind it. TRBV21-1 is flagged as a pseudogene. There are 12 residues in the CDR3. For the CDR3, the DNA is TGTGCCAGCAGCAAAGGGGCGGATACGCAGTATTTT. It translates to CASSKGADTQYF.

This clone was found a few times. The V and J genes are TRBV2 and TRBJ1-1; D unresolved. CDR1 is SNHLY and CDR2 is FYNNEI in the germline V gene. The CDR3 sequence is 14 residues long. With 4 bases removed from V and 3 bases from J, the gap between germline ends came to 12 bases. The CDR3 DNA is TGTGCCAGCAGTGTGGCAGGTGGGGACACTGAAGCTTTCTTT. It yields the protein CASSVAGGDTEAFF.

The J gene is TRBJ2-5, the V gene TRBV15, with TRBD2 as a possible D gene (6 bases). This CDR3 has 12 residues. From germline, CDR1 is LNHNV and CDR2 YYDKDF (reference sequence). V dropped 8 bases and J dropped 5 bases, with 12 bases sitting between them. The CDR3 coding sequence is TGTGCCACCCAGCGGGTGGGCGAGACCCAGTACTTC. The encoded protein is CATQRVGETQYF.

This clone was counted only a few times. The rearrangement joins TRBV6-4 to TRBJ2-5, with 7 bases that match TRBD1. The CDR3 runs 13 residues. J lost 4 bases, V lost 5 bases, and 4 bases had no gene match. Germline V gene sequence: CDR1 MRHNA, CDR2 SNTAGT. The CDR3 DNA reads as TGTGCCAGCAGTCCGACAGGGATAGAGACCCAGTACTTC. The encoded protein is CASSPTGIETQYF.

V is TRBV30 and J is TRBJ2-3, with 14 bases aligning to TRBD2. This CDR3 contains 16 residues. The J segment lost 3 bases and the V segment lost 4 bases, leaving 6 bases of the junction unmatched. In germline, CDR1 is GTSNPN, CDR2 SVGIG (reference sequence). This CDR3 reads CAWTRGLAGGTDTQYF. The CDR3 region has the DNA TGTGCCTGGACCCGAGGACTAGCGGGGGGTACAGATACGCAGTATTTT.

This chain joins TRBV2 and TRBJ2-6; D is perhaps TRBD1 (5 bases). Trimming removed 6 bases at V and 1 base at J, with 19 bases between. This CDR3 comprises 18 residues. Per germline, CDR1 SNHLY and CDR2 FYNNEI. CDR3 sequence: CASSPGKGMSSGANVLTF. For the CDR3, the DNA is TGTGCCAGCAGCCCGGGCAAGGGGATGAGTTCTGGGGCCAACGTCCTGACTTTC. Using reference TRBV2 and TRBJ2-6 for the parts outside the CDR3, the full variable domain is EPEVTQTPSHQVTQMGQEVILRCVPISNHLYFYWYRQILGQKVEFLVSFYNNEISEKSEIFDDQFSVERPDGSNFTLKIRSTKLEDSAMYFCASSPGKGMSSGANVLTFGAGSRLTVL.

This clone appeared once. The chain's CDR3 is CASSEGNQPQHF. CDR3 in DNA: TGTGCCAGCTCAGAGGGAAATCAGCCCCAGCATTTT. The rearrangement links TRBV18 to TRBJ1-5; D is unresolved. V was shortened by 5 bases and J by 4 bases, with 6 bases between the two germline ends. CDR1 is KGHSH and CDR2 is LQKENI in the germline V gene. CDR3 length equals 12 residues.

The gene calls are TRBV28 and TRBJ2-7; no definite D call. V lost 2 bases to trimming and J lost 3 bases, with 20 bases between them. This CDR3 spans 17 amino acids. Germline V gene lookup returns CDR1 MDHEN and CDR2 SYDVKM. As DNA, the CDR3 is TGTGCCAGCAGTTTAAAGAGTGACGGATCTCCGGGCTACGAGCAGTACTTC. This translates into CASSLKSDGSPGYEQYF.

V usage is TRBV18 and J usage is TRBJ1-3; D is undetermined. Germline-derived CDR1 and CDR2 are KGHSH and LQKENI. This CDR3 has 17 residues. Trimming took off 3 bases at V and 4 bases at J, with 19 bases between the two ends. The CDR3 nucleotides read TGTGCCAGCTCACCGGCGGCGAGGTCGGAATTCGGAAACACCATATATTTT. This sequence encodes CASSPAARSEFGNTIYF.

The genes are TRBV10-3 and TRBJ1-5; unclear D gene. The V gene's germline CDR1 is ENHRY and CDR2 SYGVKD. V was shortened by 10 bases and J by 0 bases, with 13 bases between the two germline ends. CDR3 length: 14 residues. In DNA, the CDR3 is TGTGCCACCCACTCGGACCTTAGCAATCAGCCCCAGCATTTT. This translates into CATHSDLSNQPQHF.

As regards this clone: This CDR3 is also generated by other DNA sequences in the sample. The chain has TRBV5-1 and TRBJ2-5, with D perhaps matching TRBD1 or TRBD2 (7 bases each). The V gene's germline CDR1 is SGHRS and CDR2 YFSETQ. CDR3 size: 14 residues. Trimming shortened V by 4 bases and J by 2 bases, and 12 bases separated the two germline ends. The CDR3 reads CASSLRGGQETQYF. The CDR3 bases are TGCGCCAGCAGCCTCAGGGGGGGGCAAGAGACCCAGTACTTC.